Detailed here is one TCR beta chain. Its cognate antigen is unknown. Clones were read by immunoSEQ multiplex PCR, and TCRdb kept only the in-frame ones, dropping some. This sample has hundreds of thousands of clones, with almost 97% found just once. Germline CDR1 is SGHAT and CDR2 is FQNNGV. Trimming removed 1 base from V and 5 bases from J; junction bases left unmatched: 10. The CDR3 has 16 residues. The entry originates in a study of shared clonotypes between healthy human individuals. Broader study findings: Naive subsets usually exceeded memory subsets in estimated richness. Inspection by rarefaction showed sorted-subset sequencing to be incomplete despite large depth. Among donors, clonotype sharing was expected to be affected by sequencing depth. Non-shared clonotypes had lower generation probabilities than those shared by all four donors.

The sequencing input was naive CD4+ T cells sorted from blood. Subset given: CD45RA+ positively selected. This sequence was found in a woman aged 25 to 39 in good health. The chain carries TRBV11-2 and TRBJ2-7; 8 bases are shared with TRBD2. The CDR3 DNA follows: TGTGCCAGCAGCTTAGCGCTCGGGGGGGAAACAGACGAGCAGTACTTC. Amino acids: CASSLALGGETDEQYF.